This T cell receptor (beta chain) originates from a study of OX40 agonist ivuxolimab in advanced cancers. Turning to the overall study: Ivuxolimab, which targeted the costimulatory receptor OX40 (CD134), was an agonistic, fully human IgG2 monoclonal antibody. The monotherapy dose-escalation portion (N ≈ 52 patients) of the phase I ivuxolimab trial is reported in the paper. The point of sequencing TCRbeta in the periphery was to test whether ivuxolimab changed TCR sequence diversity and drove clonal T-cell expansion. Among the 50 to 55 dose-escalation patients, about 20 had hepatocellular carcinoma, roughly 15 melanoma, 9 renal cell carcinoma and 9 head and neck cancer. Intravenous ivuxolimab was administered to patients every 2 weeks at six dose levels: 0.01, 0.1, 0.3, 1.5, 3 and 10 mg/kg. Prior anti-PD-1, anti-PD-L1 or anti-CTLA-4 therapy was permitted, and checkpoint inhibitors had been received by approximately 39% of dose-escalation patients. Partial responses were achieved by three dose-escalation patients, of whom one had hepatocellular carcinoma and two had cutaneous melanoma. The dose-escalation cohort was roughly 83% male with a mean age of about 58 years, ranging from about 23 to 85. What the authors observed across the whole study: The antigen specificity of the clonally expanded peripheral T cells was not determined. Low levels of normalized T-cell clonal expansion were also seen in some nonresponding patients. In the 0.1-3.0 mg/kg groups, partial responders had among the lowest normalized peripheral clonal expansion, particularly in CD8+ T cells. Clonal expansion of both CD4+ and CD8+ blood T cells was observed from baseline to week 6 at doses 0.1 to 3.0 mg/kg. After ivuxolimab, CD8+ T cells had more expanded clones than CD4+ T cells on average.

The trial excluded patients who had a history of autoimmune disease or were on systemic immunosuppression. In every dose cohort, peripheral blood was drawn for TCR sequencing at baseline, cycle 4 day 1, and cycle 7 day 1. Samples came from an open-label, multicenter, first-in-human phase I dose-escalation trial of ivuxolimab. The trial enrolled adults with locally advanced or metastatic head and neck squamous cell, hepatocellular, melanoma or renal cell carcinoma. Before TCR sequencing, CD4+ and CD8+ T cells were separately sorted from peripheral blood. Per the germline V gene, MNHNS is the CDR1 and SASEGT is the CDR2. A distance of 5 bases separates the germline ends of V and J, which lose 7 bases and 7 bases respectively. Taken from cysteine to phenylalanine, the CDR3 has 11 residues. The entry retains the CDR3 DNA only, 33 bases that are in frame from base 1. Notes on this clone: What this receptor recognizes is not known. Within one base of it there is no much larger clone, and no base qualities were kept.

Genomic DNA was extracted from sorted cells for sequencing of the TCRbeta CDR3 region. TCRbeta CDR3 regions were sequenced using the immunoSEQ Assay. The source is immuneACCESS, and TCRdb retained only in-frame sequences with V and J called. Part of the clones is not carried over; for the studies checked, unresolved V genes explain less than half of this, and the remainder is unexplained. This sample is represented by around 70,000 clones; 85% of them were singletons. The ten most abundant clones make up around 2% of the sample. The sequence was obtained from an adult with an advanced solid tumor such as melanoma, head and neck, liver or kidney cancer. The sample consisted of CD4+ or CD8+ T cells sorted from blood, taken in a trial of the OX40 agonist ivuxolimab. In this chain, TRBV6-1 is recombined with TRBJ1-6; no D gene is confidently identified. Here the CDR3 is given as CASNGNSPLHF. The DNA reads as follows: TGTGCCAGCAACGGGAATTCACCCCTCCACTTT.